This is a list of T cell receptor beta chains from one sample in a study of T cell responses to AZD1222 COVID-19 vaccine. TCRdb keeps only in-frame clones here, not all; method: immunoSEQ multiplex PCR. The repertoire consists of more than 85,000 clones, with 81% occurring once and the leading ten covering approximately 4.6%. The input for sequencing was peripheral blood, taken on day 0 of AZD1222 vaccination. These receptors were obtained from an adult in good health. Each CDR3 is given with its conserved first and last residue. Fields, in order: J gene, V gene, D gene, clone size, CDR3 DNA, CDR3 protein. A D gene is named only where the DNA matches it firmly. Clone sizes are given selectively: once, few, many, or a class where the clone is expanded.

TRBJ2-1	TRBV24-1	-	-	TGTGCCACCAGTGATTTGTACGAGGATGAGCAGTTCTTC	CATSDLYEDEQFF
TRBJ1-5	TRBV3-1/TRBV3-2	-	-	TGTGCCAGCAGCCCACAGAACAGGGGCAATCAGCCCCAGCATTTT	CASSPQNRGNQPQHF
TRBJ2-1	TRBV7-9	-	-	TGTGCCAGCAGCTATCGCGGCGACAATGAGCAGTTCTTC	CASSYRGDNEQFF
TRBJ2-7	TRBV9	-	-	TGTGCCAGCAGCTCCCGGGCCACGCCGCGGGAGCAGTACTTC	CASSSRATPREQYF
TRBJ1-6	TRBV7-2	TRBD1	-	TGTGCCAGCAGCTTAGGGCAGGGGGCGCGAAATTCACCCCTCCACTTT	CASSLGQGARNSPLHF
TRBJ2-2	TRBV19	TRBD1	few	TGTGCCAGTAGTCCTCGGACAGGGGCCACCGGGGAGCTGTTTTTT	CASSPRTGATGELFF
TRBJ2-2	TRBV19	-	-	TGTGCCAGTAGTATAAAAATAGGGTCCACCGGGGAGCTGTTTTTT	CASSIKIGSTGELFF
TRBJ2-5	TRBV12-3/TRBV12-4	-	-	TGTGCCAGCAGTCCCCTCGAGACCCAGTACTTC	CASSPLETQYF
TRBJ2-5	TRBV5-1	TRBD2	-	TGCGCCAGCAGCCTCGGGACTAGCGGCCCATCAGGGACCCAGTACTTC	CASSLGTSGPSGTQYF
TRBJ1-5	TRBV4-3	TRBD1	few	TGCGCCAGCAGCCAAGAAGTTAGTAGGGGACAGGGGGCGTGGGGTAGCAATCAGCCCCAGCATTTT	CASSQEVSRGQGAWGSNQPQHF
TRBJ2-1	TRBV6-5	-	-	TGTGCCAGCAGTTACTCGATGAGAAATGAGCAGTTCTTC	CASSYSMRNEQFF
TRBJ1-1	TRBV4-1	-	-	TGCGCCAGCAGCTCCTCCGACTGGAACACTGAAGCTTTCTTT	CASSSSDWNTEAFF
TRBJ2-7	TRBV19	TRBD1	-	TGTGCCAGTAGTATAGCTCCAGGGGGCATCTACGAGCAGTACTTC	CASSIAPGGIYEQYF
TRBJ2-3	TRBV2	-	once	TGTGCCAGCAGGGAGGGGCGCACAGATACGCAGTATTTT	CASREGRTDTQYF
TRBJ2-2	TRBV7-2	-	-	TGTGCCAGCAGCGCCAGGGTGACCGGGGAGCTGTTTTTT	CASSARVTGELFF
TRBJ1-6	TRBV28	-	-	TGTGCCAGCCTACAGGGTTACAGCTCCTATAATTCACCCCTCCACTTT	CASLQGYSSYNSPLHF
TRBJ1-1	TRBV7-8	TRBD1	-	TGTGCCAGCAGCCCCCGCGCGACAGGGGGGGCGAACACTGAAGCTTTCTTT	CASSPRATGGANTEAFF
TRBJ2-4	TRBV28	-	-	TGTGCCAGCAGTTTACAGGAATTCGCCAAAAACATTCAGTACTTC	CASSLQEFAKNIQYF
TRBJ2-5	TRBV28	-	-	TGTGCCAGCAGTTTGGGGGCAGCGACCCAGTACTTC	CASSLGAATQYF
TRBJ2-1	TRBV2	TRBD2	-	TGTGCCAGCAGGACGGGAGGGAATAATGAGCAGTTCTTC	CASRTGGNNEQFF
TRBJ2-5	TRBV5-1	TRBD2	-	TGCGCCAGCAGCGTTACTAGCGGGAGTGAGACCCAGTACTTC	CASSVTSGSETQYF
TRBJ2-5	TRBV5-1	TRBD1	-	TGCGCCAGCAGAGTCGGGACAGCTCAAGAGACCCAGTACTTC	CASRVGTAQETQYF
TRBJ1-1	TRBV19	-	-	TGTGCCAGTAGTATAGGACCCGGGGCCCTGAACACTGAAGCTTTCTTT	CASSIGPGALNTEAFF
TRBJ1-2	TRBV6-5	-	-	TGTGCCAGCAGGGGGGGGCAGGGTGTCACCTATGGCTACACCTTC	CASRGGQGVTYGYTF
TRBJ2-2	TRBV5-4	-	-	TGTGCCAGCAGGGGGGGAGAGCTTGCCGGGGAGCTGTTTTTT	CASRGGELAGELFF
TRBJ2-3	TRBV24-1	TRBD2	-	TGTGCCACCAGTGATTTCTCTAGCGGGAGGGTCACAGATACGCAGTATTTT	CATSDFSSGRVTDTQYF
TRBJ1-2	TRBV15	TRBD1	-	TGTGCCACCAGCACGGTCGACAGGGTTGGTGGCTACACCTTC	CATSTVDRVGGYTF
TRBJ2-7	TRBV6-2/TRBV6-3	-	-	TGTGCCAGCAGCCCGTATATACAGGGTTACGGCGAGCAGTACTTC	CASSPYIQGYGEQYF
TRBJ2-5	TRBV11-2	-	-	TGTGCCAGCAGCTTAGTCGGTGAGACCCAGTACTTC	CASSLVGETQYF
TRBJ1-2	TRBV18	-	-	TGTGCCAGCTCACCATTTTCGGGGACGGACTATGGCTACACCTTC	CASSPFSGTDYGYTF
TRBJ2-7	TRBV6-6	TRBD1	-	TGTGCCAGCAGCTCGGACAGGGTAACCTACGAGCAGTACTTC	CASSSDRVTYEQYF
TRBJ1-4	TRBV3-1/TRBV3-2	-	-	TGTGCCAGCAGCCAAGCCTACCGACCACAGGGACCCAAAAATGAAAAACTGTTTTTT	CASSQAYRPQGPKNEKLFF
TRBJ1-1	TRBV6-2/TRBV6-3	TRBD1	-	TGTGCCAGCAGTTACTCATCTGGTCGACAGGGGCTAAACACTGAAGCTTTCTTT	CASSYSSGRQGLNTEAFF
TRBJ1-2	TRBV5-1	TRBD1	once	TGCGCCAGCAGCTTGGCCAGGGACAGGGGAGTCGGTTCCTATGGCTACACCTTC	CASSLARDRGVGSYGYTF
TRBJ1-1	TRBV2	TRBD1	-	TGTGCCAGCAGGGAAACCGGGACAGGGGTGAATACTGAAGCTTTCTTT	CASRETGTGVNTEAFF
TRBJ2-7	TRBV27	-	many	TGTGCCAGCAGTTTCAGGCAACCTCCTGCCGAGCAGTACTTC	CASSFRQPPAEQYF
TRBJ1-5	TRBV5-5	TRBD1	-	TGTGCCAGCAGTCGCACAGGGGGCGGGGATCAGCCCCAGCATTTT	CASSRTGGGDQPQHF
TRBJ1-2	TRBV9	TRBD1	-	TGTGCCAGCAGCGTAGCCCCGGGACAGGCGAACTATGGCTACACCTTC	CASSVAPGQANYGYTF
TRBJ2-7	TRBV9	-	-	TGTGCCAGCAGCGTAGGGGCAGCTTACGAGCAGTACTTC	CASSVGAAYEQYF
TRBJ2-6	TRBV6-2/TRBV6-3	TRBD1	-	TGTGCCAGCAACCCAGAGGGGGCCGGGGCCAACGTCCTGACTTTC	CASNPEGAGANVLTF
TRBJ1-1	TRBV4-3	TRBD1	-	TGCGCCAGCAGCCAAGACCTGGACAGGGTTCGTGGAGTAACTGAAGCTTTCTTT	CASSQDLDRVRGVTEAFF
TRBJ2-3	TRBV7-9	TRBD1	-	TGTGCCAGCAGCCTAATGGGACAGCTTAGCACAGATACGCAGTATTTT	CASSLMGQLSTDTQYF
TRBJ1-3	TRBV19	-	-	TGTGCCAGTGCGAGGGGCCCCTCTGGAAACACCATATATTTT	CASARGPSGNTIYF
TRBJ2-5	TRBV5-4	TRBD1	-	TGTGCCAGCAGCTCCGGGACAGGGGAAAAGACCCAGTACTTC	CASSSGTGEKTQYF
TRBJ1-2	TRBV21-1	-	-	TGTGCCAGCCCCGCCGGCTCCTATGGCTACACCTTC	CASPAGSYGYTF